This entry concerns a single TCR beta chain. The repertoire was sequenced with immunoSEQ multiplex PCR; TCRdb's copy has only in-frame clones and lacks some. The table records 50,000 to 60,000 clones, approximately 86% of them present only once. This sample was taken from a study of PD-L1 blockade in urothelial cancer. Background on the study: Males with urothelial cancer arising in the bladder constituted about 85% of the roughly 30 patients. Analyses used blood from 3 weeks (second dose) and 6 weeks after treatment start. Peripheral blood specimens exhibited a median yield of approximately 150,000 T cells.

Looked up from germline, CDR1 is MNHNS and CDR2 is SASEGT. Trimming stripped 2 bases from V and 3 bases from J, with 13 bases between. The CDR3 runs to 15 residues. This specimen consisted of PBMCs, obtained around atezolizumab (anti-PD-L1) treatment. V and J are TRBV6-1 and TRBJ1-2; TRBD1 might be the D (5 bases). This receptor was obtained from a man between 45 and 60 years old with urothelial cancer. The CDR3 sequence is CASSEFLGDYYGYTF. The CDR3 DNA sequence: TGTGCCAGCAGTGAATTTTTGGGGGACTACTATGGCTACACCTTC.